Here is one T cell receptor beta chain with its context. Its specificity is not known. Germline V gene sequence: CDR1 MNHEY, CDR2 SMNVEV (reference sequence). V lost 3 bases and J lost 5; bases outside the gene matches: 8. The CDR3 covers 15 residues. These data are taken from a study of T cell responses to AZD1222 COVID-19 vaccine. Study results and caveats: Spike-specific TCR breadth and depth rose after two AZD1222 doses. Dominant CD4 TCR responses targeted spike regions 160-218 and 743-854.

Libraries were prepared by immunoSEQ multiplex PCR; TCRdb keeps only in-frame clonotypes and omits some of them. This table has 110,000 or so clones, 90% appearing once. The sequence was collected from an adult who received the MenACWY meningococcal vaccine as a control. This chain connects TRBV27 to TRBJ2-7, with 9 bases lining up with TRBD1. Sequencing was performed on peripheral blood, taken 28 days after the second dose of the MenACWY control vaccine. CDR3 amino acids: CASSFTGTGHDEQYF. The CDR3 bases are TGTGCCAGCAGTTTCACCGGGACAGGGCACGACGAGCAGTACTTC.